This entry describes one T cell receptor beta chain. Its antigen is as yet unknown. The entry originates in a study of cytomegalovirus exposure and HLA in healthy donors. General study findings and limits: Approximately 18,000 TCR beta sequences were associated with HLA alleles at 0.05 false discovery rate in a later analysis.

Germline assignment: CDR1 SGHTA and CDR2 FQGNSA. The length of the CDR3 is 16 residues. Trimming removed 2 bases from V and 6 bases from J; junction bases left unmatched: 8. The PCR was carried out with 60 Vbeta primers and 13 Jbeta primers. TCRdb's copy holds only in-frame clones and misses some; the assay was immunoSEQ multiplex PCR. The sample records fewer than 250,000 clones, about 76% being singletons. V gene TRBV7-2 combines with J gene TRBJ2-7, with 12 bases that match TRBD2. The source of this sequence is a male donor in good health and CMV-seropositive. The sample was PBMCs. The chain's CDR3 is CASSLRLAGAGVEQYF. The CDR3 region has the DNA TGTGCCAGCAGCTTAAGACTAGCGGGGGCCGGTGTCGAGCAGTACTTC. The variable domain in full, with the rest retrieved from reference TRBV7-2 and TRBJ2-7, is GAGVSQSPSNKVTEKGKDVELRCDPISGHTALYWYRQSLGQGLEFLIYFQGNSAPDKSGLPSDRFSAERTGGSVSTLTIQRTQQEDSAVYLCASSLRLAGAGVEQYFGPGTRLTVT.